A single sample gave rise to the 14 T cell receptor beta chains below, sequenced in a study of blood T cell repertoires in COVID-19. Profiling relied on immunoSEQ multiplex PCR, and the TCRdb table lists in-frame clones only, not all of them. The table lists about 170,000 clones, roughly 86% of them singletons. The specimen was peripheral blood. The receptor set was obtained from a man between 60 and 75 years old with COVID-19, enrolled during active disease.

The genes are TRBV19 and TRBJ1-2; D is possibly TRBD1 (5 bases). The CDR3 is made up of 15 amino acids. Looked up from germline, CDR1 is LNHDA and CDR2 is SQIVND (reference sequence). V lost 1 base and J 8 bases, leaving 17 bases between the germline ends. CDR3 protein: CASSIALGGADGYTF. The CDR3 DNA is TGTGCCAGTAGTATAGCCCTAGGAGGGGCGGACGGCTACACCTTC. Based on the CDR3 plus reference TRBV19 and TRBJ1-2, the full variable domain is DGGITQSPKYLFRKEGQNVTLSCEQNLNHDAMYWYRQDPGQGLRLIYYSQIVNDFQKGDIAEGYSVSREKKESFPLTVTSAQKNPTAFYLCASSIALGGADGYTFGSGTRLTVV.

A note on this clone: This same CDR3 is encoded by further DNA sequences in the sample. DNA of the CDR3: TGTGCCATCAGTGAGTCTAGCCCAGCGGGGGGCCTCGAGACCCAGTACTTC. Its translation is CAISESSPAGGLETQYF. The rearrangement links TRBV10-3 to TRBJ2-5; the match to TRBD2 covers 9 bases. J gave up 5 bases and V 0 bases, and 10 bases lay outside the gene matches. Germline assignment: CDR1 ENHRY and CDR2 SYGVKD. This CDR3 has 17 residues.

The DNA for the CDR3 is TGTGCCACCAGCAGAGAGAACAGGGAGTACGAGCAGTACTTC. Translating gives CATSRENREYEQYF. The rearrangement joins TRBV15 to TRBJ2-7, with D perhaps TRBD1 (6 bases). V shed 0 bases and J shed 4 bases, with 10 bases lying between them. There are 14 residues in the CDR3. CDR1 is LNHNV and CDR2 is YYDKDF in the germline V gene (reference sequence).

The J gene is TRBJ2-1, the V gene TRBV11-3, with D perhaps TRBD2 (6 bases). Germline V gives CDR1 SGHNT, CDR2 YENEEA. The V end was cut by 3 bases, the J end by 4 bases, with 13 bases between. The CDR3 has 15 amino acids. The CDR3 loop is CASSLEGLRYNEQFF. The CDR3 DNA sequence: TGTGCCAGCAGCTTGGAGGGACTCCGTTACAATGAGCAGTTCTTC.

The V and J genes are TRBV19 and TRBJ1-4, with 11 bases fitting TRBD1. The CDR3 consists of 17 residues. The germline V gene encodes CDR1 LNHDA and CDR2 SQIVND (reference sequence). Trimming took 5 bases from V and 0 from J; bases not matched to a gene: 5. The CDR3 DNA sequence: TGTGCCAGTAGTGCCCGGGACAGGGGGGCAACTAATGAAAAACTGTTTTTT. Amino acid sequence: CASSARDRGATNEKLFF.

This clone has only a few counts. The V gene is TRBV30, the J gene TRBJ1-3; 11 nucleotides align to TRBD1. V lost 3 bases, J lost 3 bases, and 4 bases stayed unmatched. The CDR3 spans 15 residues. Looked up from germline, CDR1 is GTSNPN and CDR2 is SVGIG (reference sequence). CDR3 DNA sequence: TGTGCCTGGAGGGACAGGGGGCCACTTGGAAACACCATATATTTT. This sequence encodes CAWRDRGPLGNTIYF.

The chain carries TRBV28 and TRBJ2-7; 9 bases align to TRBD1. Trimming cost V 6 bases and J 4 bases; bases outside gene matches: 10. Germline CDR1 is MDHEN and CDR2 is SYDVKM. The CDR3 is 15 amino acids. CDR3 sequence reads: CASRGKTGGLYEQYF. DNA of the CDR3: TGTGCCAGCAGAGGGAAGACAGGGGGGTTGTACGAGCAGTACTTC.

J is TRBJ2-3 and V is TRBV24-1; 11 nucleotides align to TRBD2. There are 17 residues in the CDR3. Looked up from germline, CDR1 is KGHDR and CDR2 is SFDVKD. The junction had 4 bases not matched to a gene; V was cut back by 3 bases and J by 0 bases. As DNA, the CDR3 is TGTGCCACCAGTGATCCTGGACTAGCGGGCAGCACAGATACGCAGTATTTT. Protein: CATSDPGLAGSTDTQYF.

V is TRBV28 and J is TRBJ1-4; D is perhaps TRBD1 (5 bases). Trimming pared 8 bases from V and 13 bases from J, leaving 26 bases between. Germline-derived CDR1 and CDR2 are MDHEN and SYDVKM. The CDR3 consists of 15 residues. The CDR3 DNA is TGTGCCAGCGCAGGAGGGGCAGCTGCCAATCTAGGACTGTTTTTT. Amino acids: CASAGGAAANLGLFF.

The genes are TRBV28 and TRBJ2-7; a possible D gene is TRBD1 (5 bases). The V end lost 6 bases, the J end lost 3 bases, and 15 bases lay between the germline ends. Germline loops: CDR1 MDHEN, CDR2 SYDVKM. This CDR3 has 14 amino acids. The CDR3: CASSLGQLIYEQYF. The CDR3, as DNA: TGTGCCAGCAGCCTGGGGCAGCTAATCTACGAGCAGTACTTC.

The chain uses TRBV7-3 and TRBJ2-3; D possibly corresponds to TRBD1 (6 bases). Germline V gene sequence: CDR1 SGHTA, CDR2 FQGTGA. The CDR3 is 14 amino acids. V was shortened by 4 bases and J by 4 bases, with 12 bases between the two germline ends. CDR3 coding DNA: TGTGCCAGCAGCTCCGGGACACCTTCAGATACGCAGTATTTT. It translates to CASSSGTPSDTQYF.

The V and J genes are TRBV2 and TRBJ1-1; D perhaps matches TRBD1 (6 bases). The germline CDR1 and CDR2 sequences are SNHLY and FYNNEI. The CDR3 extends over 15 amino acids. V lost 0 bases, J lost 4 bases, and 12 bases lay in between. Written as DNA, the CDR3 is TGTGCCAGCAGTGAAGCGGGGGCTTCATCCACTGAAGCTTTCTTT. It specifies CASSEAGASSTEAFF.

The table lists this clone with a few counts. V and J are TRBV6-5 and TRBJ2-7, with 7 bases lining up with TRBD1. Trimming cost V 2 bases and J 4 bases; bases outside gene matches: 8. The CDR3 extends over 15 amino acids. Germline CDR1 is MNHEY and CDR2 is SVGAGI. The DNA of the CDR3 is TGTGCCAGCAGTTACCCGTACAGGGGTCGTTACGAGCAGTACTTC. Translation: CASSYPYRGRYEQYF.

This clone was detected a few times. V is TRBV9 and J is TRBJ1-1; D perhaps matches TRBD1 (6 bases). Trimming cost V 3 bases and J 0 bases, with 15 bases left between them. CDR3 length: 16 residues. Germline V gene data show CDR1 as SGDLS and CDR2 as YYNGEE. CDR3 DNA sequence: TGTGCCAGCAGCGCAAGAGCCGGGACAATGAACACTGAAGCTTTCTTT. As protein: CASSARAGTMNTEAFF.